This T cell receptor beta chain was captured in a study of blood T cell repertoires in COVID-19. Libraries were prepared by immunoSEQ multiplex PCR; TCRdb keeps only in-frame clonotypes and omits some of them. This repertoire shows a few hundred thousand clones, approximately 88% found once; its top ten account for roughly 6.9%. The CDR3 is 13 residues long. Germline CDR1 MNHEY, CDR2 SVGEGT. The ends were cut back, 6 bases at V and 9 bases at J, with 17 bases in the middle. The gene calls are TRBV6-2 or TRBV6-3 and TRBJ2-5; D call uncertain. Sample: peripheral blood. This TCR was sampled from a woman aged 25 to 39 who had recovered from COVID-19. CDR3 DNA sequence: TGTGCCAGCAGCCTACGGCAGGTGGATCCCCAGTACTTC. Translation: CASSLRQVDPQYF.